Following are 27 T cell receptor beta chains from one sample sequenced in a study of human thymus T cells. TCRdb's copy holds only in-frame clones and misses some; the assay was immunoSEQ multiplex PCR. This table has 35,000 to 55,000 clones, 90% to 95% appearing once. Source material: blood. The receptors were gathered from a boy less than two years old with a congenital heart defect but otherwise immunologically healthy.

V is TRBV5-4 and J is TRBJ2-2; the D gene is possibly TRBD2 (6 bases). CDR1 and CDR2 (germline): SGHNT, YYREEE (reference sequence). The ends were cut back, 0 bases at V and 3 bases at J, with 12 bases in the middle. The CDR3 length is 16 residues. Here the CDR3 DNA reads TGTGCCAGCAGCTTGGAGGAGGGGATGGACACCGGGGAGCTGTTTTTT. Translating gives CASSLEEGMDTGELFF.

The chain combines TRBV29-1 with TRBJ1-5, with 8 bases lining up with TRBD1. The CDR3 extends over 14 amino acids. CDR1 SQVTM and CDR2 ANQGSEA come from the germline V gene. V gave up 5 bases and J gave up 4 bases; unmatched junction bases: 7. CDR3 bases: TGCAGCGTTTCCGGGACAGGTCTTAATCAGCCCCAGCATTTT. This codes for CSVSGTGLNQPQHF.

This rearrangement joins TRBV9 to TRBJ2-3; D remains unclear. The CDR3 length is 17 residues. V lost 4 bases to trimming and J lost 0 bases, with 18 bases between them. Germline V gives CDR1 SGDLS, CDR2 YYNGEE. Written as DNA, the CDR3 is TGTGCCAGCAGCCCGAGATGGGGTTCTTTTAGCACAGATACGCAGTATTTT. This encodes CASSPRWGSFSTDTQYF.

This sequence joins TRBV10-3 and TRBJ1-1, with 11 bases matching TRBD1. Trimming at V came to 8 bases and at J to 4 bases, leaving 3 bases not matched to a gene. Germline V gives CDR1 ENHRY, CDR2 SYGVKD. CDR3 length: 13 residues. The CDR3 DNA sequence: TGTGCCATCGTAGGACAGGGGGCCACTGAAGCTTTCTTT. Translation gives CAIVGQGATEAFF.

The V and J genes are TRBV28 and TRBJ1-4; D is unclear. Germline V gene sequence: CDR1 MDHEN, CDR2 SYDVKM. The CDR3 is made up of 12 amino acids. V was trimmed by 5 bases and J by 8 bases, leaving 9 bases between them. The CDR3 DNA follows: TGTGCCAGCAGTCATAGGAGGGAAAAACTGTTTTTT. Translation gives CASSHRREKLFF.

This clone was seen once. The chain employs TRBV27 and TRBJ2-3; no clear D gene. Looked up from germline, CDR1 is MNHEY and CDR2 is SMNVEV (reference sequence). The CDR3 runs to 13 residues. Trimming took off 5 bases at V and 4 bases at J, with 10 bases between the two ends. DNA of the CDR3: TGTGCCAGCAGTCCAATGATGCCAGATACGCAGTATTTT. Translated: CASSPMMPDTQYF.

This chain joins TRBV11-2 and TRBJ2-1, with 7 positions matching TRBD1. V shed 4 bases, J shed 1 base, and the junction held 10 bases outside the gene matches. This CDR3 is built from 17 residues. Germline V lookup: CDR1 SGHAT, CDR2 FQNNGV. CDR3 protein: CASSSNTGAPSYNEQFF. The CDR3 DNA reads TGTGCCAGCAGCTCAAATACAGGGGCACCATCCTACAATGAGCAGTTCTTC.

The CDR3 sequence is CAWTLGTGGGYTF. As DNA, the CDR3 is TGTGCCTGGACCCTCGGGACAGGTGGGGGCTACACCTTC. This chain joins TRBV30 and TRBJ1-2; 8 positions match TRBD1. Germline V lookup: CDR1 GTSNPN, CDR2 SVGIG (reference sequence). With 4 bases clipped from V and 8 bases from J, the junction kept 9 bases outside the gene matches. The CDR3 runs to 13 residues.

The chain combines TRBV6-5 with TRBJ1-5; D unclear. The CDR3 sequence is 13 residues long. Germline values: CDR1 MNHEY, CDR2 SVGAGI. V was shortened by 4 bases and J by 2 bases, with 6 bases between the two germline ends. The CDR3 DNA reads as TGTGCCAGCAGTTCAACAGGCAATCAGCCCCAGCATTTT. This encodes CASSSTGNQPQHF.

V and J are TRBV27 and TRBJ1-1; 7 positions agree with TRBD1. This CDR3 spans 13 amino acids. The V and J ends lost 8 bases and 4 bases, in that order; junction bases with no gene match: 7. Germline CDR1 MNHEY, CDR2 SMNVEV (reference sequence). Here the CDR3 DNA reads TGTGCCAGCGGTCAGGGGGTGTTCACTGAAGCTTTCTTT. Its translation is CASGQGVFTEAFF.

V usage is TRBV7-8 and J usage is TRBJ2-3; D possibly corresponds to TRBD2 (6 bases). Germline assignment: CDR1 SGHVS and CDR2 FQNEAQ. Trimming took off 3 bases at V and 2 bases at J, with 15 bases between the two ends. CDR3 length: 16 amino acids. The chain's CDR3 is CASSLLPRGNTDTQYF. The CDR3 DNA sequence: TGTGCCAGCAGCTTGCTGCCCCGGGGGAACACAGATACGCAGTATTTT.

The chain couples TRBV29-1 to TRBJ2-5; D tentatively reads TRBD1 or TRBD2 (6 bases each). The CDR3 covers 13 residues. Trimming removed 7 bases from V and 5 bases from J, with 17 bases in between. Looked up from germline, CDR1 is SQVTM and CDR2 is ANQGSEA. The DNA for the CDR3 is TGCAGCGCCCAGTGGGGGGCTGTTGAGACCCAGTACTTC. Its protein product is CSAQWGAVETQYF.

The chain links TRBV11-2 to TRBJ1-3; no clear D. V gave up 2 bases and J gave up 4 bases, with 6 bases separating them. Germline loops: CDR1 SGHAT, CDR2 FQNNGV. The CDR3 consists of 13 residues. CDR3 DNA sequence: TGTGCCAGCAGCTTATTGCAGGGAAACACCATATATTTT. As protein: CASSLLQGNTIYF.

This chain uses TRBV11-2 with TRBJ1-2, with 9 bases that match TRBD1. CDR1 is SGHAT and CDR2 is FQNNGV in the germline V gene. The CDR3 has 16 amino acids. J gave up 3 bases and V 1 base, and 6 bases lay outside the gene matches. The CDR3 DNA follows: TGTGCCAGCAGCTTAGCCCGGGACAGGGTCTACTATGGCTACACCTTC. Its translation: CASSLARDRVYYGYTF. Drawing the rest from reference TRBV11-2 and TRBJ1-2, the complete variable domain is EAGVAQSPRYKIIEKRQSVAFWCNPISGHATLYWYQQILGQGPKLLIQFQNNGVVDDSQLPKDRFSAERLKGVDSTLKIQPAKLEDSAVYLCASSLARDRVYYGYTFGSGTRLTVV.

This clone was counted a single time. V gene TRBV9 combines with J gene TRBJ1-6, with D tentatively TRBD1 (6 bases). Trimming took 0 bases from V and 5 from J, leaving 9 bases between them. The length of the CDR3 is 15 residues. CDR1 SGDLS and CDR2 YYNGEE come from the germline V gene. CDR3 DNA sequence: TGTGCCAGCAGCGTAGGGGGGCCGAATAATTCACCCCTCCACTTT. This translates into CASSVGGPNNSPLHF.

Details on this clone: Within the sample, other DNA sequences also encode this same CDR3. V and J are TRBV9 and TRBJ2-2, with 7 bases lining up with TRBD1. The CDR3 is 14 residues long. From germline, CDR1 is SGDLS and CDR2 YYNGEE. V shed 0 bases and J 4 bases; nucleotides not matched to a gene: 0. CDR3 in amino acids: CASSVAGGTGELFF. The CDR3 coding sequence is TGTGCCAGCAGCGTAGCAGGGGGCACCGGGGAGCTGTTTTTT.

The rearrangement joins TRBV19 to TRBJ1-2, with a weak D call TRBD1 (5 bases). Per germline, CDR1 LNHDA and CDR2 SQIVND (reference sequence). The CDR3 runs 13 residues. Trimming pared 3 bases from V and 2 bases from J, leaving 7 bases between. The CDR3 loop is CASSIRDNYGYTF. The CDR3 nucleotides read TGTGCCAGTAGTATCCGGGACAACTATGGCTACACCTTC.

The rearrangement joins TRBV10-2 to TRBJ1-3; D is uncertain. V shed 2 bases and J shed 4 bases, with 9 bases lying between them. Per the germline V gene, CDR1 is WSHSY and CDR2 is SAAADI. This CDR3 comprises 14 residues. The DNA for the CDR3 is TGCGCCAGCAGTGAGACGGCCCCAGGAAACACCATATATTTT. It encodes CASSETAPGNTIYF.

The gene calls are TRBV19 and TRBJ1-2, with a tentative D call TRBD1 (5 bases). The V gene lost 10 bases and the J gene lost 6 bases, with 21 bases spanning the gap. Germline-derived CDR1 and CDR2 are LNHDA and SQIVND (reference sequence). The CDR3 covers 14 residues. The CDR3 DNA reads TGTGCCAATCCTTCCCCGGGGCCTATGGATGGCTACACCTTC. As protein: CANPSPGPMDGYTF.

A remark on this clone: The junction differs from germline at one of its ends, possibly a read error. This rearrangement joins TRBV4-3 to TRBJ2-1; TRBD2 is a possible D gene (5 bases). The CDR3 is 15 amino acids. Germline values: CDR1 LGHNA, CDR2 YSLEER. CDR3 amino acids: CASSQFGGSHNEQFF. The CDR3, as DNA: TGCGCCAGCAGCCAATTCGGAGGCTCCCACAATGAGCAGTTCTTC.

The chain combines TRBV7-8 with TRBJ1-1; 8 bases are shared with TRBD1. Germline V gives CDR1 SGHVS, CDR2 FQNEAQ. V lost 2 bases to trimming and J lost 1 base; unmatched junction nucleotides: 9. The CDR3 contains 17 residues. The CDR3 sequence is CASSLISTGATNTEAFF. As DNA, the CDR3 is TGTGCCAGCAGCTTAATCTCGACAGGGGCCACGAACACTGAAGCTTTCTTT.

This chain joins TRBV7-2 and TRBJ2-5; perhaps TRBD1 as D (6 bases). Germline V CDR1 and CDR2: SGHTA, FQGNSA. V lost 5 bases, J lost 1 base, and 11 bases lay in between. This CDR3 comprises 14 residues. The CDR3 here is CASSATGTQETQYF. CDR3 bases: TGTGCCAGCAGCGCCACAGGGACCCAAGAGACCCAGTACTTC. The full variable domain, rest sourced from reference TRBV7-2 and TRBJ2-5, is GAGVSQSPSNKVTEKGKDVELRCDPISGHTALYWYRQSLGQGLEFLIYFQGNSAPDKSGLPSDRFSAERTGGSVSTLTIQRTQQEDSAVYLCASSATGTQETQYFGPGTRLLVL.

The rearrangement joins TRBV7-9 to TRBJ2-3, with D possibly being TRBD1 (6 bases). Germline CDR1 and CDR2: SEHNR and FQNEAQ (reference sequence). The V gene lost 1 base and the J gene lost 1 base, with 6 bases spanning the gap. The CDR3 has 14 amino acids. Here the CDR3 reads CASSLDRGTDTQYF. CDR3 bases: TGTGCCAGCAGCTTAGACAGGGGCACAGATACGCAGTATTTT. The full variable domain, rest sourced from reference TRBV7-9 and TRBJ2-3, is DTGVSQNPRHKITKRGQNVTFRCDPISEHNRLYWYRQTLGQGPEFLTYFQNEAQLEKSRLLSDRFSAERPKGSFSTLEIQRTEQGDSAMYLCASSLDRGTDTQYFGPGTRLTVL.

CDR3 amino acids: CASSLSGLRGRGDTQYF. CDR3 bases: TGTGCCAGCAGCTTATCGGGGCTCCGGGGGAGGGGGGATACGCAGTATTTT. The chain combines TRBV7-2 with TRBJ2-3, with D possibly being TRBD2 (7 bases). This CDR3 spans 17 amino acids. With 2 bases removed from V and 6 bases from J, the gap between germline ends came to 21 bases. Germline assignment: CDR1 SGHTA and CDR2 FQGNSA. Based on the CDR3 plus reference TRBV7-2 and TRBJ2-3, the full variable domain is GAGVSQSPSNKVTEKGKDVELRCDPISGHTALYWYRQSLGQGLEFLIYFQGNSAPDKSGLPSDRFSAERTGGSVSTLTIQRTQQEDSAVYLCASSLSGLRGRGDTQYFGPGTRLTVL.

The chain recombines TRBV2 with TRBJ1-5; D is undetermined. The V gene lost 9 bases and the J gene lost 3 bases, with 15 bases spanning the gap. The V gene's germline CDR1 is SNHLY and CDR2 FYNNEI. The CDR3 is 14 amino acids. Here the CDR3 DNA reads TGTGCCAGTACCTTCGTCGATTCCAATCAGCCCCAGCATTTT. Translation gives CASTFVDSNQPQHF.

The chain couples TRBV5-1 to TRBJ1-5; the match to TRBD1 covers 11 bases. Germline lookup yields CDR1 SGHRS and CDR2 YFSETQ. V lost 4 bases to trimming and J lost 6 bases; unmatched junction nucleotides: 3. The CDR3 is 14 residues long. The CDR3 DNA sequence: TGCGCCAGCAGCCTCGGGACAGGGGGTCAGCCCCAGCATTTT. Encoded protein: CASSLGTGGQPQHF.

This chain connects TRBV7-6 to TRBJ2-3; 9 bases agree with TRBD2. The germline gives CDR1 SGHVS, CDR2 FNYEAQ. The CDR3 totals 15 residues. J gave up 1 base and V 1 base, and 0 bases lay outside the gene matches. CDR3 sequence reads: CASSLGTSGTDTQYF. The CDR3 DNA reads TGTGCCAGCAGCTTAGGGACTAGCGGCACAGATACGCAGTATTTT. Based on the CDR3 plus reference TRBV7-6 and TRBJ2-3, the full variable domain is GAGVSQSPRYKVTKRGQDVALRCDPISGHVSLYWYRQALGQGPEFLTYFNYEAQQDKSGLPNDRFSAERPEGSISTLTIQRTEQRDSAMYRCASSLGTSGTDTQYFGPGTRLTVL.